This T cell receptor beta chain was sequenced in a study of T cell responses to AZD1222 COVID-19 vaccine. Germline V gene lookup returns CDR1 SGHAT and CDR2 FQNNGV. Deletions cut 6 bases from V and 7 bases from J, with 15 bases between. This CDR3 is built from 13 residues. Generated by immunoSEQ multiplex PCR, the TCRdb table keeps only in-frame clones and is missing some. The sample lists 180,000 or so clones; more than 80% were seen once. The sequences come from peripheral blood, collected on day 0 of AZD1222 vaccination. The sequence came from an adult in good health. V usage is TRBV11-2 and J usage is TRBJ1-2; D possibly corresponds to TRBD1 (6 bases). The CDR3 nucleotides are TGTGCCAGCAGTCTAGGGGGGACTGGTGGCTACACCTTC. Translated: CASSLGGTGGYTF.